This T cell receptor beta chain was sequenced during a study of blood T cell repertoires in COVID-19. Study summary: Specimens from acute and convalescent COVID-19 originated in the United States, Italy and Spain. Sources were T cells, B-cell-depleted T cells, or PBMCs; the material itself was cDNA or gDNA.

This CDR3 is 13 amino acids long. V was clipped by 8 bases and J by 2 bases; unmatched bases: 5. Germline V CDR1 and CDR2: MNHEY, SVGAGI. The repertoire was sequenced with immunoSEQ multiplex PCR; TCRdb's copy has only in-frame clones and lacks some. Here the sample spans approximately 200,000 clones, 65% to 85% being singletons. Participants reported their clinical history, and cohort assignment relied on those reports. All recovered Cohort 3 donors got two negative PCRs, got clearance, or saw symptom resolution. The sequence came from a woman in her twenties or thirties who had recovered from COVID-19. The sequencing input was PBMCs or T cells enriched from blood (not recorded which). This chain connects TRBV6-5 to TRBJ1-1; 7 bases map to TRBD1. The CDR3: CASSQGINTEAFF. The CDR3 nucleotides read TGTGCCAGCTCACAGGGGATCAACACTGAAGCTTTCTTT.